Following are 3 T cell receptor beta chains from one sample sequenced in a study of blood T cell repertoires in COVID-19. Method: immunoSEQ multiplex PCR; TCRdb's copy keeps in-frame clones and lacks some. The sample records over 110,000 clones, 84% being singletons. Sequencing was carried out using PBMCs or T cells enriched from blood (not recorded which). The origin of the receptors is a man aged 45 to 65 in a cohort exposed to, infected with or recovered from COVID-19 (not recorded which).

The CDR3 region is CASSIDPRGSTQHF. The CDR3 coding sequence is TGTGCCAGTAGTATAGATCCCAGGGGCTCGACCCAGCATTTT. V gene TRBV19 combines with J gene TRBJ1-5; possibly TRBD1 for D (6 bases). V gave up 0 bases and J gave up 11 bases, with 14 bases separating them. The V gene's germline CDR1 is LNHDA and CDR2 SQIVND (reference sequence). This CDR3 comprises 14 residues.

As concerns this clone: This specimen includes other DNA sequences encoding the same CDR3. This sequence joins TRBV18 and TRBJ1-5; D not resolved. The V end lost 6 bases, the J end lost 5 bases, and 11 bases lay between the germline ends. Germline V lookup: CDR1 KGHSH, CDR2 LQKENI. The CDR3 loop spans 13 amino acids. CDR3 in amino acids: CASSPAGDQPQHF. The CDR3, as DNA: TGTGCCAGCTCCCCGGCCGGGGATCAGCCCCAGCATTTT.

This chain links TRBV18 with TRBJ2-5; 8 bases line up with TRBD2. The CDR3 contains 15 residues. The germline CDR1 and CDR2 sequences are KGHSH and LQKENI. The V and J ends lost 0 bases and 3 bases, in that order; junction bases with no gene match: 3. CDR3 residues: CASSPPWRGEETQYF. The CDR3 DNA reads TGTGCCAGCTCACCACCCTGGCGGGGGGAAGAGACCCAGTACTTC.